One and the same sample provided the 9 T cell receptor beta chains below, sequenced in a study of T cells after yellow fever vaccination. TCRdb redid the calling of the 5' RACE reads with MiXCR, one entry per CDR3 protein. The top ten clones hold roughly 0.5% of a sample with approximately 300,000 distinct CDR3 sequences, roughly 13% of them seen once. The sequenced sample was CD4+ T cells sorted from PBMCs, obtained 45 days after the yellow fever booster vaccination. These receptors were taken from a man aged 30-40 years who received the YFV17D yellow fever vaccine.

The chain combines TRBV10-3 with TRBJ2-2, with D possibly called TRBD1 or TRBD2 (5 bases each). The germline V gene has CDR1 ENHRY and CDR2 SYGVKD. The CDR3 runs to 14 residues. The ends were cut back, 11 bases at V and 0 bases at J, with 13 bases in the middle. CDR3 residues: CAAAGTANTGELFF. The CDR3 nucleotides are TGTGCCGCCGCCGGGACCGCGAACACCGGGGAGCTGTTTTTT.

This chain links TRBV4-2 with TRBJ1-5; tentative D call: TRBD1 (6 bases). This CDR3 comprises 15 residues. CDR1 and CDR2 from the germline V gene are LGHNA and YNFKEQ. Trimming left V 0 bases short and J 9 bases short, with 15 bases between. The CDR3 protein is CASSQDGGGPRPQHF. CDR3 bases: TGTGCCAGCAGCCAAGATGGTGGGGGCCCCCGGCCCCAGCATTTT.

This clonotype was picked up a small number of times. The chain is built from TRBV12-3 or TRBV12-4 and TRBJ2-5; D may be TRBD1 or TRBD2 (5 bases each). This CDR3 is built from 12 residues. The V end was cut by 2 bases, the J end by 12 bases, with 13 bases between. CDR3 loop: CASSLPGTAKYF. The CDR3 coding sequence is TGTGCCAGCAGTTTACCCGGGACGGCAAAGTACTTC.

The rearrangement links TRBV12-3 or TRBV12-4 to TRBJ1-4; 8 nucleotides line up with TRBD1. J was trimmed by 7 bases and V by 4 bases; bases with no gene match: 5. The CDR3 is 14 amino acids. The CDR3 DNA sequence: TGTGCCAGCAGTTCCGACAGGGGAGGTGAAAAACTGTTTTTT. It translates to CASSSDRGGEKLFF.

The chain links TRBV28 to TRBJ2-1; D is undetermined. V was shortened by 2 bases and J by 0 bases, with 17 bases between the two germline ends. The CDR3 sequence is 18 residues long. Germline loops: CDR1 MDHEN, CDR2 SYDVKM. CDR3 sequence: CASSLRTRWTRSYNEQFF. The CDR3, as DNA: TGTGCCAGCAGTTTACGAACACGCTGGACCCGCTCCTACAATGAGCAGTTCTTC.

This rearrangement joins TRBV10-3 to TRBJ2-7, with D perhaps TRBD2 (6 bases). There are 18 residues in the CDR3. CDR1 ENHRY and CDR2 SYGVKD come from the germline V gene. Trimming removed 2 bases from V and 2 bases from J, with 22 bases in between. The CDR3 region has the DNA TGTGCCATCAGTGAGACTTCGGGGCGGGGAGTGTCGGCCTACGAGCAGTACTTC. It specifies CAISETSGRGVSAYEQYF.

This clonotype came up a few times. The J gene is TRBJ2-1, the V gene TRBV3-1, with no clear D. The CDR3 totals 19 residues. In germline, CDR1 is LGHDT, CDR2 YNNKEL (reference sequence). The V gene lost 1 base and the J gene lost 4 bases, with 23 bases spanning the gap. The CDR3 spells CASSQVKPLSLRVYNEQFF. The CDR3, as DNA: TGTGCCAGCAGCCAAGTTAAGCCTCTTTCGTTACGGGTTTACAATGAGCAGTTCTTC.

This clonotype has a handful of counts. This chain connects TRBV5-1 to TRBJ2-1, with TRBD2 as a possible D gene (5 bases). The CDR3 spans 16 residues. CDR1 SGHRS and CDR2 YFSETQ come from the germline V gene. Trimming removed 0 bases from V and 7 bases from J, with 17 bases in between. CDR3 nucleotides: TGCGCCAGCAGCTTGGGTCTAGCACGAGAGGGAAATGAGCAGTTCTTC. Translating it yields CASSLGLAREGNEQFF.

This clonotype was counted only a few times. The chain couples TRBV20-1 to TRBJ1-2; D uncertain. Germline V CDR1 and CDR2: DFQATT, SNEGSKA (reference sequence). CDR3 length: 11 residues. Trimming pared 4 bases from V and 13 bases from J, leaving 16 bases between. CDR3 DNA sequence: TGCAGTGCTACCAGAGCCGCCTACTCCACCTTC. Residues: CSATRAAYSTF.